The T cell receptor beta chain described here comes from a study of T-cell memory formation after mild COVID-19. Study-wide results and caveats: CD4+ contracting clones were mainly CM and EM; CD8+ ones, EMRA.

Details on this clonotype: Its antigen remains unknown.

TCRdb recomputed calls from the 5' RACE reads with MiXCR, one row per CDR3 protein. The table has 580,000 or so distinct CDR3 sequences, approximately 15% seen once. This sequence was found in an adult woman who had mild COVID-19 (a few samples of this study predate the infection). Cell type and time point are not known. Material for sequencing was PBMCs or a T cell subset sorted from them (not recorded which).

CDR3 residues: CASSPLQGNQPQHF. CDR3 bases: TGTGCCAGCTCACCACTCCAGGGGAATCAGCCCCAGCATTTT. The chain joins TRBV18 to TRBJ1-5; a weak D match, TRBD1 (6 bases). V was cut by 1 base and J by 4 bases, with 8 bases left in between. The germline CDR1 and CDR2 sequences are KGHSH and LQKENI. This CDR3 contains 14 residues.